The 26 T cell receptor beta chains below all came from one sample that was sequenced in a study of blood T cell repertoires in COVID-19. The protocol was immunoSEQ multiplex PCR, while the TCRdb copy is restricted to in-frame clones and leaves out a portion. The sample lists tens of thousands of clones, 75% to 90% seen once, with roughly 61% in the top ten. The specimen sequenced was peripheral blood. Every receptor here comes from an elderly woman with acute or convalescent COVID-19.

The CDR3 nucleotides read TGCGCCAGCAGCTTGGACTCCGGTAGAGGCTACACCTTC. The encoded protein is CASSLDSGRGYTF. The genes are TRBV5-1 and TRBJ1-2; D uncertain. Germline-derived CDR1 and CDR2 are SGHRS and YFSETQ. The V end was cut by 0 bases, the J end by 8 bases, with 11 bases between. The CDR3 consists of 13 residues.

This chain joins TRBV21-1 and TRBJ2-3; the DNA was not used to check the table's D call, TRBD1. TRBV21-1 is designated a pseudogene. The CDR3 spans 15 residues. CDR3 DNA: TGTGCCAGCAGCACCCGGGACAGGGTCCCAGATACGCAGTATTTT. This translates into CASSTRDRVPDTQYF.

The CDR3 here is CASSEKGTSGGPRETQYF. CDR3 DNA: TGTGCCAGCAGTGAGAAGGGAACTAGCGGGGGGCCCCGGGAGACCCAGTACTTC. This rearrangement joins TRBV2 to TRBJ2-5; 12 nucleotides line up with TRBD2. Germline V lookup: CDR1 SNHLY, CDR2 FYNNEI. Germline trimming cut 3 bases from V and 5 bases from J; bases unmatched to any gene: 13. The length of the CDR3 is 18 residues.

The chain combines TRBV10-3 with TRBJ1-1, with D possibly TRBD1 on 6 matching bases. The CDR3 sequence is 16 residues long. Per the germline V gene, CDR1 is ENHRY and CDR2 is SYGVKD. Trimming shortened V by 6 bases and J by 1 base, and 18 bases separated the two germline ends. The CDR3 coding sequence is TGTGCCATCAGGTCAGGGGCCGTCGCCGAGAACACTGAAGCTTTCTTT. It encodes CAIRSGAVAENTEAFF.

This clone was seen only a few times. The rearrangement joins TRBV5-4 to TRBJ2-3; 9 nucleotides agree with TRBD1. J lost 2 bases, V lost 4 bases, and 5 bases had no gene match. Germline V gives CDR1 SGHNT, CDR2 YYREEE (reference sequence). CDR3 size: 15 residues. CDR3 residues: CASSLDRGFTDTQYF. For the CDR3, the DNA is TGTGCCAGCAGCCTAGACAGGGGGTTCACAGATACGCAGTATTTT.

V gene TRBV10-3 combines with J gene TRBJ1-1; 7 nucleotides align to TRBD1. Trimming at V came to 4 bases and at J to 8 bases, leaving 10 bases not matched to a gene. The CDR3 runs to 14 residues. Germline CDR1 ENHRY, CDR2 SYGVKD. The CDR3 DNA follows: TGTGCCATCAGTGTTGCCGGGACAGTTACCGAAGCTTTCTTT. Residues: CAISVAGTVTEAFF.

The chain couples TRBV3-1 (or the pseudogene TRBV3-2) to TRBJ2-1, with 8 bases identical to TRBD2. Germline V gene data show CDR1 as LGHDT and CDR2 as YNNKEL (reference sequence). The CDR3 runs 15 residues. With V trimmed by 4 bases and J by 10 bases, 12 bases remained unmatched. CDR3 bases: TGTGCCAGCAGCCCTCCTAGCGGGCTGGGGAGGGAGCAGTTCTTC. Translating it yields CASSPPSGLGREQFF.

The chain uses TRBV5-5 and TRBJ1-5; 7 bases are a match to TRBD1. CDR3 size: 14 residues. V shed 0 bases, J shed 5 bases, and the junction held 2 bases outside the gene matches. Germline V gene data show CDR1 as SGHKS and CDR2 as YYEKEE (reference sequence). The CDR3 sequence: CASSLVQGDQPQHF. The CDR3 DNA follows: TGTGCCAGCAGCTTGGTCCAGGGGGATCAGCCCCAGCATTTT.

The V call is TRBV18, the J call TRBJ2-7; perhaps TRBD1 as D (5 bases). The ends were cut back, 4 bases at V and 7 bases at J, with 20 bases in the middle. The CDR3 is 15 residues long. CDR1 and CDR2 (germline): KGHSH, LQKENI. The CDR3 bases are TGTGCCAGCTCACGACCGAATACAGCCTCAGGGGAGCAGTACTTC. It translates to CASSRPNTASGEQYF.

V usage is TRBV7-3 and J usage is TRBJ2-5, with D maybe TRBD2 (5 bases). Germline CDR1 is SGHTA and CDR2 is FQGTGA. The CDR3 is 14 amino acids. Trimming took off 5 bases at V and 1 base at J, with 11 bases between the two ends. The CDR3 nucleotides read TGTGCCAGCAGCCGTACGGGGTCCCAAGAGACCCAGTACTTC. Protein sequence: CASSRTGSQETQYF.

This chain joins TRBV7-9 and TRBJ2-7, with a possible D match to TRBD2 (7 bases). The V end lost 0 bases, the J end lost 4 bases, and 13 bases lay between the germline ends. Germline V gives CDR1 SEHNR, CDR2 FQNEAQ (reference sequence). This CDR3 is built from 15 residues. Here the CDR3 DNA reads TGTGCCAGCAGCTTAGCGGGGGGGCGCAGGTACGAGCAGTACTTC. This sequence encodes CASSLAGGRRYEQYF.

The V gene is TRBV19, the J gene TRBJ1-2, with D possibly being TRBD1 (5 bases). The CDR3 spans 13 residues. Germline loops: CDR1 LNHDA, CDR2 SQIVND (reference sequence). V dropped 8 bases and J dropped 1 base, with 11 bases sitting between them. The CDR3 loop is CASLEGNNYGYTF. In nucleotides, the CDR3 is TGTGCCAGTCTGGAGGGGAATAACTATGGCTACACCTTC.

V gene TRBV4-2 combines with J gene TRBJ2-5, with 13 bases that match TRBD2. CDR3 size: 16 residues. Trimming took 4 bases from V and 5 from J; bases not matched to a gene: 7. Germline V gene lookup returns CDR1 LGHNA and CDR2 YNFKEQ. Written as DNA, the CDR3 is TGTGCCAGCAGCCCTCAACTAGCGGGAGGGGGGGAGACCCAGTACTTC. This encodes CASSPQLAGGGETQYF.

The rearrangement joins TRBV6-5 to TRBJ1-2; D gene ambiguous. Trimming took off 4 bases at V and 1 base at J, with 10 bases between the two ends. This CDR3 comprises 14 residues. The germline V gene has CDR1 MNHEY and CDR2 SVGAGI. CDR3 in amino acids: CASSSLRVNYGYTF. The CDR3 DNA sequence: TGTGCCAGCAGTTCCTTGAGGGTTAACTATGGCTACACCTTC.

By share, this clone ranks as hyperexpanded. The rearrangement links TRBV2 to TRBJ1-6; the D is unclear. The CDR3 loop spans 14 amino acids. Trimming removed 4 bases from V and 5 bases from J, with 9 bases in between. The germline V gene has CDR1 SNHLY and CDR2 FYNNEI. The CDR3 DNA reads as TGTGCCAGCAGTGGGGAGGGAGATAATTCACCCCTCCACTTT. Translation gives CASSGEGDNSPLHF.

The V call is TRBV16, the J call TRBJ2-5; weak D call: TRBD2 (6 bases). The CDR3 extends over 15 amino acids. CDR1 is KGHSY, CDR2 FQNENV, per germline. The V end was cut by 2 bases, the J end by 4 bases, with 14 bases between. The CDR3 is CASSQRFGGGETQYF. The CDR3, as DNA: TGTGCCAGCAGCCAAAGGTTCGGGGGAGGAGAGACCCAGTACTTC.

V is TRBV10-3 and J is TRBJ2-1; possible D gene TRBD2, 6 bases. The V gene lost 4 bases and the J gene lost 1 base, with 11 bases spanning the gap. The length of the CDR3 is 15 residues. Germline assignment: CDR1 ENHRY and CDR2 SYGVKD. The CDR3 nucleotides read TGTGCCATCAGTGGTGGGGGGATATCCTACAATGAGCAGTTCTTC. Its translation: CAISGGGISYNEQFF.

V usage is TRBV14 and J usage is TRBJ1-4; perhaps TRBD1 as D (5 bases). The CDR3 sequence is 15 residues long. Germline CDR1 SGHDN, CDR2 FVKESK. Trimming took 1 base from V and 5 from J, leaving 11 bases between them. Written as DNA, the CDR3 is TGTGCCAGCAGCCAAGCAGGGTCGCTGAATGAAAAACTGTTTTTT. Amino acid sequence: CASSQAGSLNEKLFF.

J is TRBJ2-3 and V is TRBV4-2, with 9 bases aligning to TRBD2. Unmatched junction bases numbered 2, after V lost 0 bases and J lost 4 bases. There are 15 residues in the CDR3. CDR1 LGHNA and CDR2 YNFKEQ come from the germline V gene. The CDR3 bases are TGTGCCAGCAGCCAAGAGGCGGGAGGGGCAGATACGCAGTATTTT. Protein: CASSQEAGGADTQYF.

J is TRBJ2-5 and V is TRBV19; 8 bases agree with TRBD2. CDR1 and CDR2 (germline): LNHDA, SQIVND (reference sequence). CDR3 length equals 15 residues. The V and J ends lost 5 bases and 3 bases, in that order; junction bases with no gene match: 8. The CDR3 protein is CASSSGELAEETQYF. In DNA, the CDR3 is TGTGCCAGTAGTTCAGGGGAACTAGCGGAAGAGACCCAGTACTTC.

This clone was counted only a few times. The gene calls are TRBV7-9 and TRBJ2-5; 11 bases match TRBD1. Germline V gene data show CDR1 as SEHNR and CDR2 as FQNEAQ (reference sequence). The CDR3 totals 16 residues. V lost 1 base and J lost 5; bases outside the gene matches: 6. CDR3 loop: CASSLGTGGGSETQYF. As DNA, the CDR3 is TGTGCCAGCAGCTTAGGGACAGGGGGCGGTTCGGAGACCCAGTACTTC.

A few counts support this clone. The CDR3 loop is CASQGQNYGYTF. CDR3 coding DNA: TGTGCCAGCCAGGGACAGAACTATGGCTACACCTTC. This rearrangement joins TRBV19 to TRBJ1-2, with 7 bases lining up with TRBD1. Germline assignment: CDR1 LNHDA and CDR2 SQIVND (reference sequence). The CDR3 consists of 12 residues. The J segment lost 2 bases and the V segment lost 9 bases, leaving 3 bases of the junction unmatched.

The chain recombines TRBV6-1 with TRBJ1-2; D might be TRBD1 (6 bases). Trimming left V 2 bases short and J 4 bases short, with 11 bases between. Per the germline V gene, CDR1 is MNHNS and CDR2 is SASEGT. The CDR3 length is 14 residues. The CDR3 region has the DNA TGTGCCAGCAGTGAATTGGGAGGGGGCTATGGCTACACCTTC. Protein sequence: CASSELGGGYGYTF.

This clone has more than one count but fewer than ten. The chain joins TRBV6-6 to TRBJ1-5; no firm D call. CDR1 and CDR2 from the germline V gene are MNHNY and SVGAGI (reference sequence). The CDR3 covers 16 residues. V dropped 6 bases and J dropped 2 bases, with 17 bases sitting between them. In nucleotides, the CDR3 is TGTGCCAGCAGAAGCGGGGAATCGGGCGGCAATCAGCCCCAGCATTTT. Translation gives CASRSGESGGNQPQHF.

CDR3 nucleotide sequence: TGTGCCAGCAGTCGTGGGGGGAGACTAGCGGGCGGTGAGCAGTTCTTC. It specifies CASSRGGRLAGGEQFF. The V call is TRBV2, the J call TRBJ2-1; TRBD2 matches 10 bases. The CDR3 is 16 residues long. From germline, CDR1 is SNHLY and CDR2 FYNNEI. V shed 5 bases, J shed 9 bases, and the junction held 13 bases outside the gene matches.

This clone has just a few counts. The CDR3 region is CASSPGQRNTEAFF. In DNA, the CDR3 is TGTGCCAGCAGCCCGGGACAGAGGAACACTGAAGCTTTCTTT. V and J are TRBV9 and TRBJ1-1, with 7 nucleotides matching TRBD1. Germline V CDR1 and CDR2: SGDLS, YYNGEE. The trim removed 4 bases at V and 1 base at J, leaving 4 bases unmatched. The CDR3 spans 14 residues. Full variable domain (rest looked up from reference TRBV9 and TRBJ1-1): DSGVTQTPKHLITATGQRVTLRCSPRSGDLSVYWYQQSLDQGLQFLIQYYNGEERAKGNILERFSAQQFPDLHSELNLSSLELGDSALYFCASSPGQRNTEAFFGQGTRLTVV.